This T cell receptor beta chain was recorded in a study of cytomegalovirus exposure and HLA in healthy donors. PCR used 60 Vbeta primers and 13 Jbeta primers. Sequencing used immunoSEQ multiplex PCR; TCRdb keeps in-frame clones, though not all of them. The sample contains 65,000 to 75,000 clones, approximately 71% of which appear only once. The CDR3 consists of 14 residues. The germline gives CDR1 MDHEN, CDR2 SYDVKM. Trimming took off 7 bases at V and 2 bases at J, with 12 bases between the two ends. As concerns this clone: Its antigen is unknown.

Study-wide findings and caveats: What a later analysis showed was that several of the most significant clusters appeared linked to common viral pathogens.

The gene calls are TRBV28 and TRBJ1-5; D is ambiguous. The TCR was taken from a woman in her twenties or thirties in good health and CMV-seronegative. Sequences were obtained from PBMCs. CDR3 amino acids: CASKAGRRNQPQHF. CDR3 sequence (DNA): TGTGCCAGCAAGGCAGGTCGTCGCAATCAGCCCCAGCATTTT.